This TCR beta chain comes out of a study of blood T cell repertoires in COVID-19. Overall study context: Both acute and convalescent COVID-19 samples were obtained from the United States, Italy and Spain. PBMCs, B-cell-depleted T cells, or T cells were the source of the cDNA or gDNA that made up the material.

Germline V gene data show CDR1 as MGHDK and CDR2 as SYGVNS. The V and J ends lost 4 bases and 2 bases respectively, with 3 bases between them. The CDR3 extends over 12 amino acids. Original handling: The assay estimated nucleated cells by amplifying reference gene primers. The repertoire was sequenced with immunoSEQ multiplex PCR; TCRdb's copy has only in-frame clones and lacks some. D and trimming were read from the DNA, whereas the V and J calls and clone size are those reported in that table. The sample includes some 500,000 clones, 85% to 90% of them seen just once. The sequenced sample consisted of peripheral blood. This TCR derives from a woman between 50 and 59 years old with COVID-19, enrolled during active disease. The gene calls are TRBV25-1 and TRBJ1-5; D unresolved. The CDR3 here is CASSGGNQPQHF. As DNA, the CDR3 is TGTGCCAGCAGTGGAGGCAATCAGCCCCAGCATTTT.